This paragraph reports one TCR beta chain. Its antigen is unknown. This entry comes from a study of T-cell reconstitution after alpha-beta-depleted transplantation in children. CDR3 length equals 14 residues. V was clipped by 3 bases and J by 7 bases, with 12 bases between them. Germline CDR1 reads SGHAT; CDR2 reads FQNNGV. TCRbeta library construction was performed incorporating unique molecular identifiers. TCRdb reprocessed the PCR reads with MiXCR, giving one entry per CDR3 protein. The table has 450,000 to 550,000 distinct CDR3 sequences, roughly 10% seen once. Study-wide results and caveats: Fresh T-cell production supplied most of the T-cell counts and diversity seen one year after transplant. Elevated TCRbeta diversity at day 60 was traced, in some patients, to surviving recipient T cells and thymic progenitors. Reportedly, roughly two months post-transplant, alpha-beta T cells arose from several hundred expanded graft clones.

V gene TRBV11-2 combines with J gene TRBJ1-4, with D unclear. The TCR originated in a female patient aged 2 to 10 who had a stem cell transplant for aplastic anemia, so the T cells may come from the graft donor. Sequencing was performed on PBMCs, mostly from graft donor cells, taken 180 days after TCRalphabeta/CD19-depleted stem cell transplant. The chain's CDR3 is CASSFLASAEKLFF. As DNA, the CDR3 is TGTGCCAGCAGCTTCCTCGCCAGCGCTGAAAAACTGTTTTTT.